These 13 T cell receptor beta chains share one sample of origin, sequenced in a study of post-analysis software for immune sequencing data (dated by TCRdb to 2015 to 2017). Points the paper makes about the study in general: A few TRBV segments, including TRBV5-6, TRBV5-1 and TRBV20-1, were significantly more frequent in patients than controls.

The library was built by means of PCR. TCRdb records Illumina HiSeq 2500 as the sequencer. To reduce PCR and sequencing biases, unique molecular identifiers were built into the TCR beta cDNA libraries. The public reads were run again by TCRdb, first through fastp at Q25 and then through MiXCR, and only productive beta chains were kept. Every entry covers one CDR3 protein and lists the most common genes and DNA from its rows. The sample includes roughly 620,000 distinct CDR3 sequences, with about 44% observed a single time. In total, the top ten clones hold approximately 1.7% of the sample. The antigens for these receptors are not known. The sequencing sample was made of blood. All receptors derive from a girl under 18 with multiple sclerosis.

This clonotype was seen a handful of times. V gene TRBV12-3 or TRBV12-4 combines with J gene TRBJ2-7; TRBD1 is a possible D gene (5 bases). The CDR3 covers 15 residues. V lost 5 bases and J 3 bases, leaving 17 bases between the germline ends. Written as DNA, the CDR3 is TGTGCCAGCAGTGCAAGGGGTCTAGTGGGCTACGAGCAGTACTTC. This gives the protein CASSARGLVGYEQYF.

This clonotype has more than one count but fewer than ten. V is TRBV10-3 and J is TRBJ1-4; the match to TRBD1 covers 8 bases. V lost 7 bases and J lost 3; bases outside the gene matches: 4. Germline CDR1 ENHRY, CDR2 SYGVKD. This CDR3 has 14 residues. The DNA of the CDR3 is TGTGCCATCAACGACAGGGGAGCTAATGAAAAACTGTTTTTT. Translation gives CAINDRGANEKLFF.

Comments on this clonotype: A junction boundary mismatches the germline segment, possibly from a read error. The J gene is TRBJ2-3, the V gene TRBV12-3 or TRBV12-4, with D perhaps matching TRBD1 (5 bases). The CDR3 has 14 residues. CDR3 DNA sequence: TGTGCCAGCAGTTTAGGACTGGACACAGATGCGCAGTATTTT. Encoded protein: CASSLGLDTDAQYF.

This clonotype was recorded a few times. CDR3: CASSVRDAGGTQYF. In DNA, the CDR3 is TGTGCCAGCAGCGTAAGGGATGCCGGGGGGACCCAGTACTTC. The genes are TRBV9 and TRBJ2-5, with TRBD2 as a possible D gene (6 bases). V gave up 1 base and J gave up 7 bases, with 14 bases separating them. Germline CDR1 is SGDLS and CDR2 is YYNGEE. CDR3 size: 14 residues.

The chain joins TRBV6-5 to TRBJ1-1; no clear D gene. CDR3 size: 12 residues. CDR1 MNHEY and CDR2 SVGAGI come from the germline V gene. Trimming pared 9 bases from V and 4 bases from J, leaving 12 bases between. CDR3 sequence: CASRASGTEAFF. DNA for the CDR3: TGTGCCAGTCGGGCCTCGGGCACTGAAGCTTTCTTT.

To note about this clonotype: A junction end diverges from the germline sequence, so it may reflect a read error. CDR3 sequence (DNA): TGCAGCATTGATAGCCGGACAACCGGGGAGACCCAGTACTTC. Protein sequence: CSIDSRTTGETQYF. The chain carries TRBV29-1 and TRBJ2-4; weak D call: TRBD1 (5 bases). The tail of the sequence fits TRBJ2-5 better, so the J call may be wrong. Germline CDR1 reads SQVTM; CDR2 reads ANQGSEA. This CDR3 spans 14 amino acids.

The chain joins TRBV4-1 to TRBJ2-3; a possible D gene is TRBD1 (5 bases). Trimming stripped 4 bases from V and 0 bases from J, with 17 bases between. There are 17 residues in the CDR3. CDR1 MGHRA and CDR2 YSYEKL come from the germline V gene. The CDR3 loop is CASSPQAGPTSTDTQYF. The CDR3 coding sequence is TGCGCCAGCAGCCCTCAAGCAGGGCCGACTAGCACAGATACGCAGTATTTT.

The rearrangement links TRBV29-1 to TRBJ1-1; D gene uncertain. The germline CDR1 and CDR2 sequences are SQVTM and ANQGSEA. Trimming removed 3 bases from V and 0 bases from J, with 8 bases in between. The CDR3 extends over 13 amino acids. As DNA, the CDR3 is TGCAGCGTTGAGAGACCTTTGAACACTGAAGCTTTCTTT. This gives the protein CSVERPLNTEAFF. Variable domain in full (rest from reference TRBV29-1 and TRBJ1-1): SAVISQKPSRDICQRGTSLTIQCQVDSQVTMMFWYRQQPGQSLTLIATANQGSEATYESGFVIDKFPISRPNLTFSTLTVSNMSPEDSSIYLCSVERPLNTEAFFGQGTRLTVV.

This chain connects TRBV29-1 to TRBJ1-2; D gene unclear. This CDR3 is built from 12 residues. Germline V gene sequence: CDR1 SQVTM, CDR2 ANQGSEA. Between the trimmed V and J ends, which lost 7 bases and 5 bases, there was a span of 14 bases. The CDR3 loop is CSGTKGRYGYTF. In DNA form, the CDR3 reads TGCAGCGGGACTAAAGGGCGGTATGGCTACACCTTC.

The chain joins TRBV29-1 to TRBJ2-3, with no clear D. CDR3 length: 12 amino acids. Trimming stripped 4 bases from V and 5 bases from J, with 10 bases between. The V gene's germline CDR1 is SQVTM and CDR2 ANQGSEA. This CDR3 is CSVARPLDTQYF. Written as DNA, the CDR3 is TGCAGCGTTGCGCGACCGTTAGATACGCAGTATTTT.

This clonotype has just a few counts. J is TRBJ1-2 and V is TRBV15; TRBD1 matches at 8 bases. J gave up 2 bases and V 2 bases, and 1 base lay outside the gene matches. Per germline, CDR1 LNHNV and CDR2 YYDKDF (reference sequence). CDR3 length: 14 amino acids. This CDR3 reads CATSRRQGNYGYTF. The CDR3 bases are TGTGCCACCAGCAGAAGACAGGGGAACTATGGCTACACCTTC.

The V gene is TRBV29-1, the J gene TRBJ2-7, with 7 bases lining up with TRBD2. With 7 bases clipped from V and 4 bases from J, the junction kept 4 bases outside the gene matches. The CDR3 spans 11 residues. The germline V gene has CDR1 SQVTM and CDR2 ANQGSEA. DNA for the CDR3: TGCAGCGGGGGGGGAACTTACGAGCAGTACTTC. Its translation is CSGGGTYEQYF.

This clonotype was observed once. The rearrangement joins TRBV5-1 to TRBJ1-1, with D hard to call. This CDR3 comprises 13 residues. Per the germline V gene, CDR1 is SGHRS and CDR2 is YFSETQ. V was cut by 0 bases and J by 10 bases, with 13 bases left in between. CDR3 sequence (DNA): TGCGCCAGCAGCTTGGCGGCGGGAGACGCAGCTTTCTTT. Its translation: CASSLAAGDAAFF.